This T cell receptor beta chain was sequenced for a study of long-term antiretroviral therapy in people with HIV. Study findings and constraints: Viral resistance, ART adherence and therapy changes all lacked available data. Older ART regimens may have been in use when blood was drawn between about 2004 and 2017.

The assay used was immunoSEQ (version v3.0), run at survey level. Produced via immunoSEQ multiplex PCR; TCRdb's table is partial and in-frame only. Seen here are some 33,000 clones, roughly 82% observed once, and the top ten hold approximately 6.5%. The germline gives CDR1 MDHEN, CDR2 SYDVKM. V shed 8 bases and J shed 2 bases, with 6 bases lying between them. This CDR3 region has 11 residues. To note about this clone: Its antigen is not known.

The sequences come from unsorted PBMCs, collected 0.6 years after starting antiretroviral therapy. This clonotype originated in a man between 18 and 35 years old with HIV. The gene calls are TRBV28 and TRBJ1-1; D is uncertain. CDR3 in amino acids: CASEDNTEAFF. CDR3 coding DNA: TGTGCCAGCGAGGACAACACTGAAGCTTTCTTT.